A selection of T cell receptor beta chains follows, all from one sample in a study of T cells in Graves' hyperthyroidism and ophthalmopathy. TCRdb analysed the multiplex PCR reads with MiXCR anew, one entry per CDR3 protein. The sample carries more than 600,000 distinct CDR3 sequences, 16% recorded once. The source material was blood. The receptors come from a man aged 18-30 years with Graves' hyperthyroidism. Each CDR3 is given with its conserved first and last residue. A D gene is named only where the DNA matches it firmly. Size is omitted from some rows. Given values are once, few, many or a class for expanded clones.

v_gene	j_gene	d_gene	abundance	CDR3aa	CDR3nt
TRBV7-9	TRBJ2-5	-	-	CASSLDRFETQYF	TGTGCCAGCAGCCTCGACAGGTTCGAGACCCAGTACTTC
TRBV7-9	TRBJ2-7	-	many	CASSLVGSPEQYF	TGTGCCAGCAGCTTAGTGGGTAGTCCCGAGCAGTACTTC
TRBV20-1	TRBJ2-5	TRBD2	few	CSAPVVAGDGTQYF	TGCAGTGCTCCGGTGGTAGCGGGGGACGGGACCCAGTACTTC
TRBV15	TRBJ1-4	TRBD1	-	CATSAGQATNEKLFF	TGTGCCACCAGCGCCGGACAGGCAACTAATGAAAAACTGTTTTTT
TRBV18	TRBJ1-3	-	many	CASSLTPPGAGNTIYF	TGTGCCAGCTCACTCACCCCCCCGGGGGCTGGAAACACCATATATTTT
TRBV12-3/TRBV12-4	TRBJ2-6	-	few	CASSLHQGPGANVLTF	TGTGCCAGCAGTCTCCACCAAGGCCCTGGGGCCAACGTCCTGACTTTC
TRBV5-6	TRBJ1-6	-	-	CASSLDMGFNSPLHF	TGTGCCAGCAGCTTGGACATGGGATTTAATTCACCCCTCCACTTT
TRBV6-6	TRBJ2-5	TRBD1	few	CASSYGDGTGITQYF	TGTGCCAGCAGTTACGGTGATGGGACAGGGATAACCCAGTACTTC
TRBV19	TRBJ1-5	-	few	CASSIRGMGPRDSNQPQHF	TGTGCCAGTAGTATTCGGGGGATGGGCCCACGGGATAGCAATCAGCCCCAGCATTTT
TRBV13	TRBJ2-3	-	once	CASSLLESDTQYF	TGTGCCAGCAGCTTACTAGAATCGGATACGCAGTATTTT
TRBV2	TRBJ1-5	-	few	CASRTRALGGNQPQHF	TGTGCCAGCAGAACAAGGGCCCTCGGGGGCAATCAGCCCCAGCATTTT
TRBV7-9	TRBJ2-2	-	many	CASSLEGAGELFF	TGTGCCAGCAGCTTAGAGGGTGCCGGGGAGCTGTTTTTT
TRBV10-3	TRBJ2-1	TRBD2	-	CATRGSGIYNEQFF	TGTGCCACCCGGGGTAGCGGGATCTACAATGAGCAGTTCTTC
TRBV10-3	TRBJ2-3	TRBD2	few	CAIRGGRPPDTQYF	TGTGCCATCAGAGGCGGGAGGCCCCCAGATACGCAGTATTTT
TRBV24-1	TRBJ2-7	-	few	CATSDLNNNEQYF	TGTGCCACCAGTGATTTGAACAACAACGAGCAGTACTTC
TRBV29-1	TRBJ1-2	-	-	CSVEQEYGYTF	TGCAGCGTTGAACAGGAATATGGCTACACCTTC
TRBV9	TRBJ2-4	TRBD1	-	CASSVDDRAAKNIQYF	TGTGCCAGCAGCGTGGACGACAGGGCGGCCAAAAACATTCAGTACTTC
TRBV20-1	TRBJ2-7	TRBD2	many	CSASGLTSGGYEQYF	TGCAGTGCTAGCGGTTTGACTAGCGGGGGGTACGAGCAGTACTTC
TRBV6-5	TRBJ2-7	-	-	CASSYIPGAYEQYF	TGTGCCAGCAGTTACATTCCAGGGGCCTACGAGCAGTACTTC
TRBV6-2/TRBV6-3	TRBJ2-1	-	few	CASNLGQSSYNEQFF	TGTGCCAGCAACTTAGGACAGAGCTCCTACAATGAGCAGTTCTTC
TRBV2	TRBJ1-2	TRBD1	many	CASSEARTGLPGYTF	TGTGCCAGCAGTGAAGCGAGGACAGGGCTGCCGGGCTACACCTTC
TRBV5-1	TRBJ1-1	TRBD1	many	CASSITTGTGMNTEAFF	TGCGCCAGCAGCATTACTACAGGGACAGGCATGAACACTGAAGCTTTCTTT
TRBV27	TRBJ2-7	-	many	CASNAGTGYEQYF	TGTGCCAGCAACGCCGGGACTGGTTACGAGCAGTACTTC
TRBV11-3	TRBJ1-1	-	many	CASLGLTGTEAFF	TGTGCCAGCCTGGGATTGACAGGCACTGAAGCTTTCTTT
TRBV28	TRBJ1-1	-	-	CAISPRDTEAFF	TGTGCCATCTCTCCCCGGGACACTGAAGCTTTCTTT
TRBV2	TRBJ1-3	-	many	CASGGNTIYF	TGTGCCAGCGGGGGAAACACCATATATTTT
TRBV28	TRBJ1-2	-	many	CASSPALYGYTF	TGTGCCAGCAGTCCCGCCCTCTATGGCTACACCTTC
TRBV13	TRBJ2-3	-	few	CASSFGPASTDTQYF	TGTGCCAGCAGCTTCGGGCCAGCTAGCACAGATACGCAGTATTTT
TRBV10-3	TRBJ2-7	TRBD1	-	CAIRDRDRDSF	TGTGCCATCAGGGACCGGGACAGGGACAGCTTC
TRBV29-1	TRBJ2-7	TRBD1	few	CSVVVGTGLYEQYF	TGCAGCGTTGTTGTTGGGACAGGGTTATACGAGCAGTACTTC
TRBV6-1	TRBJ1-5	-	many	CASGFEGSSQPQHF	TGTGCCAGCGGGTTCGAGGGGAGCAGTCAGCCCCAGCATTTT